Sequencing of this TCR beta chain was carried out in a study of beta chain features in type 1 diabetes. The germline V gene encodes CDR1 SGHRS and CDR2 YFSETQ. CDR3 size: 16 residues. V lost 4 bases and J lost 0; bases outside the gene matches: 10. The entirety of the isolated RNA underwent reverse transcription, so expressed TCRB transcripts were sequenced. Repertoires were generated with immunoSEQ multiplex PCR, while TCRdb's copy carries only in-frame clones and drops some. The sample lists some 100,000 clones; around 40% were seen once. Sequencing was carried out using stem cell memory CD4+ T cells from blood. This chain joins TRBV5-1 and TRBJ2-7, with 7 bases that match TRBD1. This sequence was found in a woman younger than 30 in good health. The CDR3 protein is CASSPRQGLSSYEQYF. The CDR3 coding sequence is TGCGCCAGCAGCCCGAGACAGGGTCTTAGCTCCTACGAGCAGTACTTC.